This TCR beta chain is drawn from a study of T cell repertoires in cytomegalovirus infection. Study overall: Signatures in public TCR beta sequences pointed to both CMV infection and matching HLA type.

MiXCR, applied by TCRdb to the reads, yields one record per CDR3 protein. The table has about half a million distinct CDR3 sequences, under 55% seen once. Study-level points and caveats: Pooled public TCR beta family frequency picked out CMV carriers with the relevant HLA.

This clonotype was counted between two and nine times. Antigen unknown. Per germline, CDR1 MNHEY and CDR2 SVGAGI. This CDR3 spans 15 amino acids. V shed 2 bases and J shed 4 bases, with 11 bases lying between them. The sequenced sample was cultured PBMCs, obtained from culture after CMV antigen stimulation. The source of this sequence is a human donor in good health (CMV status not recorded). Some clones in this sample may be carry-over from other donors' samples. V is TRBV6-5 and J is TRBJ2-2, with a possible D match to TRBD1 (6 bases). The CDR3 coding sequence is TGTGCCAGCAGTTACGACGTCAGGGGCACCGGGGAGCTGTTTTTT. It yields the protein CASSYDVRGTGELFF.